The following is a T cell receptor (beta chain) sequence with its context. There are 17 residues in the CDR3. Trimming at V came to 0 bases and at J to 3 bases, leaving 7 bases not matched to a gene. The V gene's germline CDR1 is LNHDA and CDR2 SQIVND (reference sequence). Random hexamers were used to reverse transcribe about 0.45 to 1 ug of RNA. From the immunoSEQ multiplex PCR reads, TCRdb called clonotypes with MiXCR, one entry per CDR3 protein. The sample yields fewer than 200,000 distinct CDR3 sequences, 90% to 95% seen once. These data come from a study of CD8 T cells in Susac syndrome. For the study at large: Active disease was present in more than 5 of the sequenced Susac syndrome patients, and remission in fewer than 10.

TCR beta was sequenced from blood CD8+ and CD4+ T cells. In contrast to the negatively isolated CD8+ and CD4+ T cells, TEMRA cells were FACS-enriched. Material: CD4+ T cells from PBMCs. The chain is built from TRBV19 and TRBJ2-5, with TRBD2 matching over 10 bases. The sequence was obtained from a human donor with Susac syndrome. CDR3 sequence reads: CASSIDPRTSGKETQYF. The CDR3 nucleotides read TGTGCCAGTAGTATAGATCCCCGGACTAGCGGTAAAGAGACCCAGTACTTC.